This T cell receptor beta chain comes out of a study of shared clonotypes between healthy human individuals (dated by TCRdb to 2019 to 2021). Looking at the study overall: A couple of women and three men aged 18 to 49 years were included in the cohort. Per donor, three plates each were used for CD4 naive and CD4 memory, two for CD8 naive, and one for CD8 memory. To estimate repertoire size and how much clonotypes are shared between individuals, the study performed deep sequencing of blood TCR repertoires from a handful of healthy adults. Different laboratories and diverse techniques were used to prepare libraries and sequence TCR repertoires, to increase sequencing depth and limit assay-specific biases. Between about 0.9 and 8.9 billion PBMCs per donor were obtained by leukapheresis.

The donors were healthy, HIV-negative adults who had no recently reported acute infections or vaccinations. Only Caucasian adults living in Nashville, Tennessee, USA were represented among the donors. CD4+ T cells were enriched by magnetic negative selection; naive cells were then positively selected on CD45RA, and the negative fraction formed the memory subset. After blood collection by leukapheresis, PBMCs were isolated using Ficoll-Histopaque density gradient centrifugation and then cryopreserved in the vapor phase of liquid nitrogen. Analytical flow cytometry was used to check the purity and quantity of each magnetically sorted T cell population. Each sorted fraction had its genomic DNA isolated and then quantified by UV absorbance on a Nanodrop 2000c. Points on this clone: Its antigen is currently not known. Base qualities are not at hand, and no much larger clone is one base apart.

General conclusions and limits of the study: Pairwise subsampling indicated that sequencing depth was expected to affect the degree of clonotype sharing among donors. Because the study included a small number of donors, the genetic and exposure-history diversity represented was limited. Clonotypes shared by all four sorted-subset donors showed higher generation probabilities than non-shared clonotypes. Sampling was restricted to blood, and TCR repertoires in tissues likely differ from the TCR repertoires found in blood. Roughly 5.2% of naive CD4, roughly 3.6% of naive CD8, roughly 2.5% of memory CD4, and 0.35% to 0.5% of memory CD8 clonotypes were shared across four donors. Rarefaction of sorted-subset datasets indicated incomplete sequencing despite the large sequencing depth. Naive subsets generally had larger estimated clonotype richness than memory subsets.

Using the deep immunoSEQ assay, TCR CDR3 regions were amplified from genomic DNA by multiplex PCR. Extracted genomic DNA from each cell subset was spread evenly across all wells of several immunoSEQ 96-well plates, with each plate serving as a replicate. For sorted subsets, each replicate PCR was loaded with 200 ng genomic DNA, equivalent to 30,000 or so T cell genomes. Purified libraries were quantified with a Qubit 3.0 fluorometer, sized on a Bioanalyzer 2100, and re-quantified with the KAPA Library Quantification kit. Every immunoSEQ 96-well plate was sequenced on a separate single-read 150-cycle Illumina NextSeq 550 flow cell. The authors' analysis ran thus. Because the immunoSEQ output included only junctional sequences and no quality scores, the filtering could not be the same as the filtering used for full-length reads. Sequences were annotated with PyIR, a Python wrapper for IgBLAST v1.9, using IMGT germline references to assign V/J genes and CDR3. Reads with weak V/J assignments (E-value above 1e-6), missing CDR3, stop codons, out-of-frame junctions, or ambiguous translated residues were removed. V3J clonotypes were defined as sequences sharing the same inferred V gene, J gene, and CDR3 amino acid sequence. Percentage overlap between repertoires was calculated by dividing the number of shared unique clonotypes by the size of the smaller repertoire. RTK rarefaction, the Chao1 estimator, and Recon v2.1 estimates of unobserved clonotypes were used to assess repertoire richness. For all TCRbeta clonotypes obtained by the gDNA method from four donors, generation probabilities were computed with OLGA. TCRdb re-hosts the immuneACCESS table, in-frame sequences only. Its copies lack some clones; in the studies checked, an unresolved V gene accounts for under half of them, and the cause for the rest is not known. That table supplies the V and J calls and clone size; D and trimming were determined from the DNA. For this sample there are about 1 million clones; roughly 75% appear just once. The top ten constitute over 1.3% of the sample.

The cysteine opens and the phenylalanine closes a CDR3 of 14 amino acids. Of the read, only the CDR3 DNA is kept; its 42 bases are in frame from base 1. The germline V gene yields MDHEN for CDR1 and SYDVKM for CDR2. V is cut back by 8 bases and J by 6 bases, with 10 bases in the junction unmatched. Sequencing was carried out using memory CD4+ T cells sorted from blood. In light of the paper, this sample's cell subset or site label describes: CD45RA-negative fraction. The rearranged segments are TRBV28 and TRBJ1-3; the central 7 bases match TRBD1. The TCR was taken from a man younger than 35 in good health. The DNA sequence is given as TGTGCCAGCCGACAGGGTTCGAAGCAAAACACCATATATTTT. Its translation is CASRQGSKQNTIYF.